This TCR beta chain was recorded in a study of cytomegalovirus exposure and HLA in healthy donors (dated by TCRdb to about 2017). General notes on the study: An earlier analysis of a few hundred of the donors reported 276 Gb of sequence data and 117 million unique TCR beta sequences obtained from approximately 180 million T cells. An early release covering around 630 HLA-typed donors comprised about 320 gigabases of sequencing data and approximately 85 million unique TCR sequences. Of the approximately 400 genotyped donors, 75% to 85% were placed in the genetic ancestry cluster associated with self-reported Caucasian donors. The study aimed to test whether signatures of past pathogen exposure could be identified by cataloging public T cell receptors. The study used immunosequencing to profile the T cell repertoires of under 700 subjects and linked those repertoires to cytomegalovirus serostatus. In addition to the first cohort of about 650 subjects, a separate validation cohort of around 110 different subjects was used. To predict cytomegalovirus infection status, the study combined high-throughput TCR immunosequencing, statistical association of individual TCRs with disease status, and machine learning. In a later analysis, previously published TCR beta repertoires from several hundred donors were re-analyzed and high-resolution HLA genotyping was added so that TCR occurrence patterns could be studied. Rather than using new phenotypic data, the later analysis identified candidate immune exposures from TCR beta sequences and from how often those sequences occurred across donors. An earlier analysis of fewer than 750 of the donors used high-throughput TCR beta sequencing to judge whether each TCR beta V gene segment behaved as functional or pseudogenic. Donor age, sex, ethnicity and CMV serostatus were compiled together with the repertoire data. A later genetic analysis used genome-wide SNP genotypes for about 55% of the 666 donors, treating that subset as a discovery cohort. Every discovery cohort repertoire had been produced on one sequencing platform. HLA typing covered class I and class II loci at four-digit resolution. The number of typed donors differed by locus: roughly 629-640 for A, B, C, DRB1 and DQB1; approximately 520 for DQA1; 600 to 610 for DPA1; and some 430 for DPB1. Because of strong linkage in the cohort, five DR-DQ haplotypes were treated as single units for association and clustering. Across approximately 400 genotyped donors of the cohort, an average of approximately 240,000 unique TCR beta nucleotide sequences per donor were sequenced, and approximately 19% of those sequences were non-productive.

Based on the germline V gene, the CDR1 and CDR2 sequences are SGHAT and FQNNGV. Counted from cysteine to phenylalanine, this CDR3 has 15 amino acids. The kept DNA is CDR3 alone, 45 bases in frame from the first base. The V end loses 0 bases and the J end loses 2 bases, and a stretch of 10 bases separates them. Study-wide findings and limitations: A cluster of highly shared sequence variants was judged likely to be a technical artifact of the sequencing pipeline. Some IMGT-functional V segments, including TRBV6-2 and TRBV6-3, could not be distinguished by the 87-base-pair reads and were therefore excluded. Several of the top co-occurrence clusters appeared to be linked to parvovirus B19, influenza, CMV and Epstein-Barr virus, according to a later analysis. Presence/absence analyses assumed roughly uniform sequencing depth across donors, an assumption that may not hold. A further reported finding was that TCR beta sequences accurately predicted the HLA-A and HLA-B alleles for most subjects in the first cohort. V-gene and J-gene trimming of TCR beta chains was associated with a missense DCLRE1C variant in a later genetic analysis, and the association was replicated in an independent cohort. CMV serostatus was the only immune exposure information available for the cohort. Assigning TCR associations to individual alleles was difficult when HLA alleles, especially DR and DQ, strongly co-occurred. The study listed 150 to 200 TCR beta chains as associated with cytomegalovirus. An earlier analysis of 587 of the donors showed that most TCR beta V segments appeared in productive rearrangements either about 90% or about 30% of the time, which broadly matched IMGT annotations. A later analysis found that most CMV-associated TCR beta chains appeared HLA-restricted, with HLA associations seemingly driven largely by CMV exposure. The authors suggested that the approach could potentially be generalized to other disease states and immunological phenotypes. In vitro tests confirmed that three of the cytomegalovirus-associated TCR beta chains recognize cytomegalovirus antigens. Correlated functional status among segregating V segments might be attributable to linkage disequilibrium, but an unknown experimental factor could not be ruled out. A later genetic analysis reported fewer N-insertions in productive TCRs among donors in an Asian-associated ancestry cluster than the roughly 700-donor mean. Because HLA typing was missing for some donors at each locus, association tests included only the typed subset. The cohort was sequenced for TCR beta chains only, and without alpha or paired-chain data the features that could be detected were limited. Most TCR sequences were observed very rarely across donors, whereas some public TCRs were present in many individuals. In a later analysis, the rate of TCR association differed among HLA loci, with DRB1 alleles having the most associated TCRs and HLA-C alleles having the fewest. In a later analysis, HLA-associated TCR beta chains were found to be more clonally expanded and to have lower generation probabilities than equally common non-associated chains. The earlier analysis of some 560 of the donors excluded seventeen rarely observed V segments, including chromosome 9 orphons, because counts were too low. A later analysis associated some 17,000 TCR beta sequences with specific HLA alleles at a false discovery rate of 0.05. Cytomegalovirus status was reported to be diagnosed by the classifier with high specificity and sensitivity in both the original and validation cohorts.

A single count supports this clone. No cognate antigen has been identified for it. It has no much larger one-base neighbor in the sample; base qualities were not kept. In total, approximately 610 healthy bone marrow donors made up the cohort. At the time of sampling, every cohort member was nominally healthy, though immune exposures that went unrecorded were likely present. The donor tested CMV seropositive, placing the donor among the roughly 300 seropositive members of the cohort. Every donor gave a peripheral blood sample, and the peripheral blood mononuclear cells from that sample were used for TCR beta sequencing. The Qiagen DNeasy Blood Extraction Kit was used to extract genomic DNA from the blood cell samples. The protocol used for the library was the immunoSEQ multiplex PCR assay. For the multiplex PCR, a mixture combining 60 forward primers for TCR Vbeta segments and 13 reverse primers for TCR Jbeta segments was used. A multiplex PCR assay on genomic DNA amplified the CDR3 region of rearranged TCR beta genes. On the Illumina HiSeq System, the amplified TCR beta libraries were sequenced as 87-base-pair reads. On the authors' methods: A later analysis tallied tens of millions of unique TCR beta chains across the approximately 670 repertoires, and approximately 12 million of those chains were shared by two or more donors. A nearest-neighbor algorithm error-corrected the raw reads and collapsed the reads into unique sequences, merging closely related sequences to remove PCR and sequencing errors. CDR3 sequences were aligned to IMGT reference sequences to assign V, D and J gene segments. For a sequence to be retained, at least a six-nucleotide match to both a V gene segment and a J gene segment was required. A rearrangement counted as productive if the CDR3 had no stop codons and remained in frame with V and J, and every other rearrangement counted as non-productive. Following IMGT convention, CDR3 was defined as the stretch from the second conserved V-encoded cysteine to the conserved J-encoded phenylalanine. Sequences without an unambiguous match to a single V gene segment were excluded from the earlier analysis of 587 of the donors. An earlier analysis of several hundred of the donors called V segments functional above 56.7% productive rearrangements and segregating when the between-donor standard deviation exceeded 5%. A statistical classification framework was built for diagnosing cytomegalovirus status from the catalog of TCR beta chain sequences. V and J gene assignment, in a later analysis, came from comparing TCR nucleotide sequences with IMGT/GENE-DB human TR gene sequences. Using the TCRdist pipeline, a later analysis assigned CDR3 sequences along with most-parsimonious VDJ recombination scenarios. In a later analysis, each TCR beta chain was defined by its CDR3 amino acid sequence together with its V-gene family, and reads lacking a unique V-gene family were excluded. To address suspected cross-contamination and a sequencing artifact, a later analysis removed approximately 600 highly shared, low-generation-probability nucleotide sequences. In a later analysis, a clonal expansion index for each public chain was calculated from normalized within-repertoire ranks of inferred template counts. Generation probabilities in a later analysis came from a VDJ recombination model fitted to out-of-frame rearrangements, and those results were checked against IGoR. In a later analysis, hypergeometric tests were used to score TCR-TCR, TCR-HLA and TCR-CMV co-occurrence, with a repertoire-size bias correction applied to TCR pairs. To estimate false discovery rates, a later analysis permuted the HLA or CMV assignments 20 times. A later analysis grouped co-occurring TCRs with DBSCAN, adding TCRdist sequence similarity when clustering within HLA-allele-positive subsets. Co-occurrence clustering excluded repertoires with fewer than 30,000 or more than 120,000 public chains, plus five with anomalous nucleotide sharing. Drawn from immuneACCESS, this table holds only the in-frame rearrangements with V and J called that TCRdb kept. Clones are partly lost; checked studies trace under half to an unresolved V gene and leave the rest unexplained. Clone size and the V and J calls come from that table; the DNA yielded D and trimming. For this sample the table gives about 130,000 clones, of which about 79% were detected only once. 2.5% to 3% of the sample goes to the ten largest clones.

Sample: PBMCs. This TCR came from a woman younger than 30 in good health and CMV-seropositive. The rearrangement joined TRBV11-2 to TRBJ2-5; the D gene cannot be resolved reliably. The DNA sequence follows: TGTGCCAGCAGCTTAGACCCTGACTCTCAAGAGACCCAGTACTTC. Translated, this gives CASSLDPDSQETQYF.